This TCR beta chain was sequenced during a study of blood T cell repertoires in COVID-19. Sequencing used immunoSEQ multiplex PCR; TCRdb keeps in-frame clones, though not all of them. The profile shows roughly 130,000 clones, approximately 88% of them singletons. The CDR3 is 15 amino acids. Between the trimmed V and J ends, which lost 2 bases and 9 bases, there was a span of 14 bases. Germline loops: CDR1 SGHAT, CDR2 FQNNGV. The chain links TRBV11-2 to TRBJ1-6; no reliable D call. Sequenced sample: peripheral blood. The sequence was obtained from a man between 60 and 75 years old with active or convalescent COVID-19. As DNA, the CDR3 is TGTGCCAGCAGCTTACCCTACCTACCACGTTCACCCCTCCACTTT. Amino acid sequence: CASSLPYLPRSPLHF. Variable domain in full (rest from reference TRBV11-2 and TRBJ1-6): EAGVAQSPRYKIIEKRQSVAFWCNPISGHATLYWYQQILGQGPKLLIQFQNNGVVDDSQLPKDRFSAERLKGVDSTLKIQPAKLEDSAVYLCASSLPYLPRSPLHFGNGTRLTVT.